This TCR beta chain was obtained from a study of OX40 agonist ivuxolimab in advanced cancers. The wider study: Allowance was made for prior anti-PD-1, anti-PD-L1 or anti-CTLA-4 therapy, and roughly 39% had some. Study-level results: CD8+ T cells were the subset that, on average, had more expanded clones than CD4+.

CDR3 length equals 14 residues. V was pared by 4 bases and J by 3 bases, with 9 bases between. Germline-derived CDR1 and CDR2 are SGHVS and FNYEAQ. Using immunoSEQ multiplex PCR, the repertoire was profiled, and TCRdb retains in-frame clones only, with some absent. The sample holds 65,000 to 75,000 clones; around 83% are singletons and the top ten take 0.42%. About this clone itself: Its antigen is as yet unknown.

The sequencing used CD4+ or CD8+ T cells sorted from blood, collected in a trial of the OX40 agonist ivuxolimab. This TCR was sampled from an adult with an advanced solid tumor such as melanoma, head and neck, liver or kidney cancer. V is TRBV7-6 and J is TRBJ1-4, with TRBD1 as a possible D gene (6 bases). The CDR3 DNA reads TGTGCCAGCAGCTGGGACACGTCTAATGAAAAACTGTTTTTT. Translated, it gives CASSWDTSNEKLFF.